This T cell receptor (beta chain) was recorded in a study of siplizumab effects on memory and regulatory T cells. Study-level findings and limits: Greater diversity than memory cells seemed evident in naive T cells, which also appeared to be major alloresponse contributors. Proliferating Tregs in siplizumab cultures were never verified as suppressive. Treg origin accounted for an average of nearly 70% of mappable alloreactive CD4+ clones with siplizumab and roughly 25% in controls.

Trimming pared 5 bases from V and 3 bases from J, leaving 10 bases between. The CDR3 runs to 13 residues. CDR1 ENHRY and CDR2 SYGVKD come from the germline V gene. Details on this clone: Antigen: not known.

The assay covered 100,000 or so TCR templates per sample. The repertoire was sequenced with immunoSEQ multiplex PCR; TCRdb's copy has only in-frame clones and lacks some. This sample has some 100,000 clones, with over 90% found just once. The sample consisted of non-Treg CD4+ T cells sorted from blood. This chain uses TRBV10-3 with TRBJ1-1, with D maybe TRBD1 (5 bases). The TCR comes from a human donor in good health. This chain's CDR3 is CAISRDSYTEAFF. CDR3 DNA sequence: TGTGCCATCAGTCGAGACAGCTACACTGAAGCTTTCTTT.